Below are 13 T cell receptor beta chains sequenced from a single sample in a study of cytomegalovirus exposure and HLA in healthy donors. Vbeta (60) and Jbeta (13) primers were used in the PCR. Assay used: immunoSEQ multiplex PCR; TCRdb lists only in-frame clones, some missing. Counted here are some 150,000 clones, 55% to 75% occurring once; the ten biggest clones make up 5.5% to 9%. The sequenced sample consisted of PBMCs. The receptors were sampled from an older woman in good health and CMV-seropositive.

The chain recombines TRBV4-3 with TRBJ2-1; 12 nucleotides line up with TRBD1. The CDR3 spans 19 residues. J gave up 9 bases and V 1 base, and 16 bases lay outside the gene matches. Germline V gene lookup returns CDR1 LGHNA and CDR2 YSLEER. CDR3 DNA sequence: TGCGCCAGCAGCCAAGTGGCGCCCGGGACAGGGGGCGAATTCGGTGAGCAGTTCTTC. Protein sequence: CASSQVAPGTGGEFGEQFF.

This clone was seen more than once but under ten times. The rearrangement joins TRBV7-2 to TRBJ2-6; D may be TRBD2 (5 bases). CDR3 length: 16 amino acids. The germline V and J ends were trimmed by 1 base and 0 bases, with 7 bases remaining between them. The V gene's germline CDR1 is SGHTA and CDR2 FQGNSA. Here the CDR3 reads CASSLGGVSGANVLTF. In DNA, the CDR3 is TGTGCCAGCAGCTTAGGGGGAGTCTCTGGGGCCAACGTCCTGACTTTC.

The chain carries TRBV18 and TRBJ2-2; 9 bases agree with TRBD2. Germline V gives CDR1 KGHSH, CDR2 LQKENI. The CDR3 length is 19 residues. After removal of 3 bases from V and 7 bases from J, the junction contained 18 bases not matched to a gene. The CDR3, as DNA: TGTGCCAGCTCACCCCGAAAGCGGGAGGTCCGGAGTAATATCGGGGAGCTGTTTTTT. Translation: CASSPRKREVRSNIGELFF. The full variable domain, with the rest looked up from reference TRBV18 and TRBJ2-2, is NAGVMQNPRHLVRRRGQEARLRCSPMKGHSHVYWYRQLPEEGLKFMVYLQKENIIDESGMPKERFSAEFPKEGPSILRIQQVVRGDSAAYFCASSPRKREVRSNIGELFFGEGSRLTVL.

J is TRBJ1-2 and V is TRBV7-2; 7 bases align to TRBD1. V shed 5 bases and J 7 bases; nucleotides not matched to a gene: 4. The CDR3 consists of 12 residues. In germline, CDR1 is SGHTA, CDR2 FQGNSA. CDR3 DNA sequence: TGTGCCAGCAGCGTCGACAGGGCTGGCTACACCTTC. It encodes CASSVDRAGYTF. Drawing the rest from reference TRBV7-2 and TRBJ1-2, the complete variable domain is GAGVSQSPSNKVTEKGKDVELRCDPISGHTALYWYRQSLGQGLEFLIYFQGNSAPDKSGLPSDRFSAERTGGSVSTLTIQRTQQEDSAVYLCASSVDRAGYTFGSGTRLTVV.

CDR3 DNA: TGTGCCAGCAGGACTTCCGGGACAGGGGCCAATGAGCAGTTCTTC. Its protein product is CASRTSGTGANEQFF. V is TRBV7-9 and J is TRBJ2-1, with TRBD1 matching 10 bases. The CDR3 runs to 15 residues. Germline values: CDR1 SEHNR, CDR2 FQNEAQ (reference sequence). Germline trimming cut 6 bases from V and 6 bases from J; bases unmatched to any gene: 8.

The table lists this clone with a few counts. This chain connects TRBV7-6 to TRBJ2-1; 10 bases match TRBD1. The CDR3 has 17 residues. The germline gives CDR1 SGHVS, CDR2 FNYEAQ. V lost 5 bases and J lost 4; bases outside the gene matches: 11. The CDR3 nucleotides read TGTGCCAGCAGCCCCTTTGGGGCGGGACAGGGGTACAATGAGCAGTTCTTC. Residues: CASSPFGAGQGYNEQFF.

This clone was seen only once. The V gene is TRBV25-1, the J gene TRBJ2-1, with TRBD2 identical over 8 bases. The CDR3 runs 14 residues. Germline CDR1 MGHDK, CDR2 SYGVNS. The V gene end was trimmed by 6 bases and the J gene end by 0 bases; junction bases not matched to a gene: 1. This CDR3 is CASSLAGSYNEQFF. The CDR3 bases are TGTGCCAGCAGCCTAGCGGGCTCCTACAATGAGCAGTTCTTC. Combining the CDR3 with reference TRBV25-1 and TRBJ2-1 gives the whole variable domain EADIYQTPRYLVIGTGKKITLECSQTMGHDKMYWYQQDPGMELHLIHYSYGVNSTEKGDLSSESTVSRIRTEHFPLTLESARPSHTSQYLCASSLAGSYNEQFFGPGTRLTVL.

V gene TRBV27 combines with J gene TRBJ2-2, with 8 bases aligning to TRBD2. With V trimmed by 7 bases and J by 8 bases, 9 bases remained unmatched. CDR1 MNHEY and CDR2 SMNVEV come from the germline V gene (reference sequence). This CDR3 contains 14 residues. The CDR3 here is CASNTGGHGGELFF. The CDR3 coding sequence is TGTGCCAGCAATACGGGAGGGCACGGAGGGGAGCTGTTTTTT.

The genes are TRBV28 and TRBJ2-5; 7 bases are a match to TRBD1. The CDR3 consists of 13 residues. Germline V CDR1 and CDR2: MDHEN, SYDVKM. Trimming cost V 2 bases and J 6 bases; bases outside gene matches: 3. DNA of the CDR3: TGTGCCAGCAGTTTAACAGGGGAGAAGACCCAGTACTTC. As protein: CASSLTGEKTQYF.

The V and J genes are TRBV6-6 and TRBJ2-1, with D hard to call. V was cut by 6 bases and J by 6 bases, with 18 bases left in between. CDR3 length equals 15 residues. The germline gives CDR1 MNHNY, CDR2 SVGAGI (reference sequence). CDR3 nucleotide sequence: TGTGCCAGCAGGAGGTCGGATGTGGCCATCAATGAGCAGTTCTTC. Protein sequence: CASRRSDVAINEQFF.

In its sample, this clone was seen a few times. The genes are TRBV28 and TRBJ2-5; TRBD2 matches 12 bases. Unmatched junction bases numbered 7, after V lost 10 bases and J lost 4 bases. The CDR3 runs to 14 residues. The V gene's germline CDR1 is MDHEN and CDR2 SYDVKM. The CDR3 DNA sequence: TGTGCCATCGACCGACTAGCGGGAGTAGAGACCCAGTACTTC. Protein product: CAIDRLAGVETQYF.

The chain recombines TRBV30 with TRBJ2-7; possibly TRBD2 for D (6 bases). The V gene lost 0 bases and the J gene lost 6 bases, with 12 bases spanning the gap. The germline gives CDR1 GTSNPN, CDR2 SVGIG (reference sequence). The length of the CDR3 is 13 residues. Here the CDR3 reads CAWSVGGMSEQYF. The CDR3, as DNA: TGTGCCTGGAGTGTGGGCGGGATGTCCGAGCAGTACTTC.

This clone was counted only a few times. The chain employs TRBV7-8 and TRBJ1-1, with 11 positions matching TRBD1. Looked up from germline, CDR1 is SGHVS and CDR2 is FQNEAQ. This CDR3 comprises 14 residues. V was pared by 5 bases and J by 4 bases, with 3 bases of the junction left unmatched. The CDR3 nucleotides read TGTGCCAGCAGCCACGGGACAGGGGGCACTGAAGCTTTCTTT. Residues: CASSHGTGGTEAFF.